Presented here are 28 T cell receptor beta chains from one specimen sequenced in a study of T cells after yellow fever vaccination. One entry per CDR3 protein results from TCRdb running MiXCR on the 5' RACE reads. The table shows over 65,000 distinct CDR3 sequences, with 10% to 15% occurring only once. The sample consisted of CD8+ T cells not binding an NS4B(214-222) dextramer, sorted from PBMCs, taken about 21 days after the first yellow fever vaccination. Every receptor here comes from a man aged 18 to 29 who received the YFV17D yellow fever vaccine.

This clonotype came up a few times. The chain uses TRBV7-6 and TRBJ2-1, with D possibly matching TRBD1 (6 bases). The V and J ends lost 2 bases and 4 bases respectively, with 27 bases between them. The V gene's germline CDR1 is SGHVS and CDR2 FNYEAQ. The CDR3 loop spans 20 amino acids. The CDR3 DNA sequence: TGTGCCAGCAGCTTATTTCCTGGACCAGGGGACGACCCCTTTTACAATGAGCAGTTCTTC. Translating gives CASSLFPGPGDDPFYNEQFF.

This clonotype was seen repeatedly, ten times or more. The chain has TRBV12-3 or TRBV12-4 and TRBJ2-4; possibly TRBD1 for D (6 bases). V was trimmed by 3 bases and J by 8 bases, leaving 14 bases between them. This CDR3 is 14 amino acids long. The CDR3: CASSFRGMADIQYF. CDR3 nucleotide sequence: TGTGCCAGCAGTTTCAGGGGTATGGCAGACATTCAGTACTTC.

The V call is TRBV27, the J call TRBJ2-1; 10 positions agree with TRBD2. The CDR3 loop spans 13 amino acids. Germline V gene sequence: CDR1 MNHEY, CDR2 SMNVEV (reference sequence). The CDR3 nucleotides read TGTGCAAGCGGGGGGGATGGTCGGGTGGAGCAGTTCTTC. Translating gives CASGGDGRVEQFF.

This clonotype was seen only a few times. The chain combines TRBV12-3 or TRBV12-4 with TRBJ2-5, with D possibly being TRBD1 or TRBD2 (5 bases each). The V end lost 6 bases, the J end lost 4 bases, and 12 bases lay between the germline ends. The CDR3 has 13 residues. This CDR3 reads CASSPGGGETQYF. The DNA for the CDR3 is TGTGCCAGCAGCCCAGGTGGGGGAGAGACCCAGTACTTC.

This clonotype was counted only a few times. This chain connects TRBV9 to TRBJ2-1; 9 nucleotides match TRBD1. Losses at the gene ends were 3 bases for V and 9 bases for J; bases not matched to a gene: 7. The germline gives CDR1 SGDLS, CDR2 YYNGEE. The CDR3 has 14 residues. The CDR3 DNA reads as TGTGCCAGCAGCGCAGGGGGACAGGGAGGTGAGCAGTTCTTC. Protein product: CASSAGGQGGEQFF.

CDR3 nucleotide sequence: TGTGCCAGCACCCGACTCGGGGGGCGAAATGAGCAGTTCTTC. Residues: CASTRLGGRNEQFF. The rearrangement links TRBV28 to TRBJ2-1; D is perhaps TRBD2 (7 bases). CDR1 is MDHEN and CDR2 is SYDVKM in the germline V gene. The CDR3 runs to 14 residues. V lost 7 bases and J lost 7, with 17 bases in between.

This clonotype has more than one count but fewer than ten. This chain connects TRBV4-3 to TRBJ2-2, with 7 bases lining up with TRBD1. The trim removed 4 bases at V and 2 bases at J, leaving 10 bases unmatched. This CDR3 contains 17 residues. Germline V gene lookup returns CDR1 LGHNA and CDR2 YSLEER. The CDR3 reads CASSPRIDRANTGELFF. CDR3 nucleotides: TGCGCCAGCAGCCCCCGAATTGACAGGGCAAACACCGGGGAGCTGTTTTTT.

This clonotype was observed a handful of times. This chain connects TRBV6-5 to TRBJ2-5; D is possibly TRBD2 (6 bases). V was trimmed by 0 bases and J by 3 bases, leaving 17 bases between them. CDR1 and CDR2 (germline): MNHEY, SVGAGI. The CDR3 loop spans 17 amino acids. CDR3 DNA sequence: TGTGCCAGCAGTTACTCCCGCTTTGGGGCGGGGAAAGAGACCCAGTACTTC. Amino acid sequence: CASSYSRFGAGKETQYF.

This clonotype has just a few counts. The chain links TRBV4-3 to TRBJ2-1, with D uncertain. In germline, CDR1 is LGHNA, CDR2 YSLEER. The CDR3 spans 13 residues. The V gene lost 0 bases and the J gene lost 7 bases, with 7 bases spanning the gap. The CDR3 is CASSQDSGNEQFF. The CDR3 DNA reads TGCGCCAGCAGCCAAGATTCCGGGAATGAGCAGTTCTTC.

The chain couples TRBV2 to TRBJ1-1, with a weak D call TRBD1 (5 bases). The V gene's germline CDR1 is SNHLY and CDR2 FYNNEI. The V and J ends lost 9 bases and 1 base respectively, with 9 bases between them. This CDR3 region has 12 residues. The CDR3, as DNA: TGTGCCAGACAGGAGGAGAACACTGAAGCTTTCTTT. Amino acid sequence: CARQEENTEAFF.

The CDR3 nucleotides read TGTGCCAGCAGCGTTACAGGGACCACTGAAGCTTTCTTT. This translates into CASSVTGTTEAFF. This rearrangement joins TRBV12-3 or TRBV12-4 to TRBJ1-1; possibly TRBD1 for D (6 bases). Trimming left V 6 bases short and J 4 bases short, with 12 bases between. This CDR3 spans 13 amino acids.

This clonotype was counted a few times. V is TRBV7-9 and J is TRBJ1-1; the D is unclear. Germline CDR1 SEHNR, CDR2 FQNEAQ (reference sequence). Trimming took 6 bases from V and 6 from J, leaving 11 bases between them. The length of the CDR3 is 12 residues. CDR3 sequence: CASSHQVPEAFF. CDR3 in DNA: TGTGCCAGCAGTCATCAAGTCCCTGAAGCTTTCTTT.

V usage is TRBV11-1 and J usage is TRBJ2-3, with 9 positions matching TRBD2. After removal of 5 bases from V and 3 bases from J, the junction contained 15 bases not matched to a gene. The CDR3 is made up of 18 amino acids. Germline V gene sequence: CDR1 SGHAT, CDR2 FQDESV (reference sequence). CDR3 in amino acids: CASSPPFVASGATDTQYF. The DNA of the CDR3 is TGTGCCAGCAGCCCCCCCTTCGTGGCTAGCGGGGCTACAGATACGCAGTATTTT.

The CDR3 bases are TGTGCCAGTAGTATCGACGGGGGTGGTGAAAAACTGTTTTTT. Protein product: CASSIDGGGEKLFF. This chain connects TRBV19 to TRBJ1-4; D may be TRBD1 (5 bases). The CDR3 extends over 14 amino acids. With 3 bases removed from V and 7 bases from J, the gap between germline ends came to 12 bases. Germline assignment: CDR1 LNHDA and CDR2 SQIVND (reference sequence).

V usage is TRBV6-5 and J usage is TRBJ2-1, with D perhaps given as TRBD1 or TRBD2 (6 bases each). The CDR3 is 12 residues long. The V gene lost 3 bases and the J gene lost 14 bases, with 14 bases spanning the gap. Germline V gene data show CDR1 as MNHEY and CDR2 as SVGAGI. Written as DNA, the CDR3 is TGTGCCAGCAGTTATGGAGCAGGGGAGGAGTTCTTC. As protein: CASSYGAGEEFF.

The chain uses TRBV7-9 and TRBJ1-6; 10 bases match TRBD1. Losses at the gene ends were 1 base for V and 0 bases for J; bases not matched to a gene: 0. Germline CDR1 and CDR2: SEHNR and FQNEAQ (reference sequence). The CDR3 has 17 residues. CDR3 region: CASSLGDRGSYNSPLHF. The CDR3 nucleotides are TGTGCCAGCAGCTTAGGGGACAGGGGCTCCTATAATTCACCCCTCCACTTT.

This clonotype has a handful of counts. The chain links TRBV20-1 to TRBJ1-2; D gene uncertain. Germline assignment: CDR1 DFQATT and CDR2 SNEGSKA (reference sequence). The CDR3 covers 14 residues. Trimming shortened V by 0 bases and J by 9 bases, and 17 bases separated the two germline ends. In DNA form, the CDR3 reads TGCAGTGCTAGAGATCCGTCCTTCTATACCAGCTACACCTTC. Protein sequence: CSARDPSFYTSYTF.

This clonotype has just a few counts. The chain uses TRBV5-1 and TRBJ2-3; D is perhaps TRBD1 (5 bases). Germline V gene sequence: CDR1 SGHRS, CDR2 YFSETQ. The CDR3 runs 14 residues. The germline V and J ends were trimmed by 0 bases and 1 base, with 6 bases remaining between them. CDR3 in amino acids: CASSLGQRTDTQYF. CDR3 DNA sequence: TGCGCCAGCAGCTTGGGACAGCGCACAGATACGCAGTATTTT. Using reference TRBV5-1 and TRBJ2-3 for the parts outside the CDR3, the full variable domain is KAGVTQTPRYLIKTRGQQVTLSCSPISGHRSVSWYQQTPGQGLQFLFEYFSETQRNKGNFPGRFSGRQFSNSRSEMNVSTLELGDSALYLCASSLGQRTDTQYFGPGTRLTVL.

Only a few counts were recorded for this clonotype. The J gene is TRBJ2-1, the V gene TRBV4-2; D remains ambiguous. CDR1 and CDR2 from the germline V gene are LGHNA and YNFKEQ. The germline V and J ends were trimmed by 0 bases and 2 bases, with 8 bases remaining between them. The CDR3 totals 15 residues. In DNA, the CDR3 is TGTGCCAGCAGCCAAGAAGGGTGGCCCTACAATGAGCAGTTCTTC. Protein sequence: CASSQEGWPYNEQFF.

This clonotype has a handful of counts. The chain has TRBV7-9 and TRBJ2-3; D uncertain. CDR3 length equals 15 residues. Trimming removed 1 base at V and 1 base at J, with 9 bases between. Per the germline V gene, CDR1 is SEHNR and CDR2 is FQNEAQ (reference sequence). The CDR3 nucleotides are TGTGCCAGCAGCTTAGTTGCCCGGGGCACAGATACGCAGTATTTT. Amino acids: CASSLVARGTDTQYF. Drawing the rest from reference TRBV7-9 and TRBJ2-3, the complete variable domain is DTGVSQNPRHKITKRGQNVTFRCDPISEHNRLYWYRQTLGQGPEFLTYFQNEAQLEKSRLLSDRFSAERPKGSFSTLEIQRTEQGDSAMYLCASSLVARGTDTQYFGPGTRLTVL.

This clonotype was observed a few times. This chain uses TRBV6-5 with TRBJ2-3, with D hard to call. In germline, CDR1 is MNHEY, CDR2 SVGAGI. The CDR3 spans 13 residues. The V end lost 0 bases, the J end lost 8 bases, and 9 bases lay between the germline ends. Written as DNA, the CDR3 is TGTGCCAGCAGTTACTCCGGCGAGAGTACGCAGTATTTT. Protein sequence: CASSYSGESTQYF.

V usage is TRBV4-2 and J usage is TRBJ2-1; no firm D call. CDR3 length: 12 amino acids. Germline V gives CDR1 LGHNA, CDR2 YNFKEQ. The ends were cut back, 0 bases at V and 7 bases at J, with 4 bases in the middle. The CDR3 bases are TGTGCCAGCAGCCAAGAGCGGAATGAGCAGTTCTTC. It yields the protein CASSQERNEQFF.

Only a few counts were recorded for this clonotype. This chain joins TRBV20-1 and TRBJ1-4, with 7 positions matching TRBD1. This CDR3 spans 13 amino acids. In germline, CDR1 is DFQATT, CDR2 SNEGSKA (reference sequence). V dropped 4 bases and J dropped 6; count of bases not matched to a gene: 5. The CDR3 spells CSAKDRLDEKLFF. For the CDR3, the DNA is TGCAGTGCTAAGGACAGGTTAGATGAAAAACTGTTTTTT.

This clonotype was seen more than once but under ten times. The chain recombines TRBV7-3 with TRBJ2-1; maybe TRBD1 (6 bases). CDR3 length: 17 amino acids. The V end was cut by 2 bases, the J end by 0 bases, with 14 bases between. Germline V lookup: CDR1 SGHTA, CDR2 FQGTGA. CDR3 nucleotide sequence: TGTGCCAGCAGCTTACTCGGACAGTACAGCTCCTACAATGAGCAGTTCTTC. Its translation is CASSLLGQYSSYNEQFF.

This clonotype was picked up a small number of times. The chain combines TRBV7-8 with TRBJ1-1; the match to TRBD1 covers 10 bases. Germline V gene sequence: CDR1 SGHVS, CDR2 FQNEAQ. There are 16 residues in the CDR3. The V segment lost 5 bases and the J segment 5 bases; nucleotides outside the gene matches: 11. The CDR3 bases are TGTGCCAGCAGCCTAAGACAGGGGGCGAGGAAGACTGAAGCTTTCTTT. It specifies CASSLRQGARKTEAFF.

This clonotype was observed a few times. The chain employs TRBV9 and TRBJ1-2; D is perhaps TRBD1 (5 bases). This CDR3 has 15 amino acids. V dropped 3 bases and J dropped 0 bases, with 12 bases sitting between them. Germline V gives CDR1 SGDLS, CDR2 YYNGEE. The CDR3 spells CASSAAGVTNYGYTF. DNA for the CDR3: TGTGCCAGCAGCGCCGCGGGGGTTACTAACTATGGCTACACCTTC.

This rearrangement joins TRBV7-8 to TRBJ2-1; D is possibly TRBD2 (5 bases). The V and J ends lost 5 bases and 10 bases respectively, with 9 bases between them. Germline loops: CDR1 SGHVS, CDR2 FQNEAQ. This CDR3 is built from 11 residues. DNA for the CDR3: TGTGCCAGCAGCAACGGCGGGGAGCAGTTCTTC. The encoded protein is CASSNGGEQFF.

This clonotype was detected only a few times. The chain combines TRBV9 with TRBJ2-1; 9 nucleotides match TRBD1. V dropped 0 bases and J dropped 9; count of bases not matched to a gene: 4. The CDR3 covers 14 residues. Germline V lookup: CDR1 SGDLS, CDR2 YYNGEE. The CDR3 coding sequence is TGTGCCAGCAGCGTAGTACAGGGGGCGGCTGAGCAGTTCTTC. Protein sequence: CASSVVQGAAEQFF.